The 4 T cell receptor beta chains presented below share a single source sample, sequenced in a study of control samples from healthy donors and cancer patients. The method was immunoSEQ multiplex PCR; TCRdb's version includes in-frame clones alone and lacks a portion of them. The sample consists of about 110,000 clones, roughly four fifths of them appearing once. Source material: blood. Receptor source: a man between 18 and 29 years old in good health.

The chain couples TRBV7-9 to TRBJ2-1, with D uncertain. V was trimmed by 5 bases and J by 10 bases, leaving 12 bases between them. The CDR3 is 12 residues long. The germline CDR1 and CDR2 sequences are SEHNR and FQNEAQ (reference sequence). DNA for the CDR3: TGTGCCAGCAGCGCCTGGGCGTTCGAGCAGTTCTTC. This sequence encodes CASSAWAFEQFF.

This rearrangement joins TRBV6-6 to TRBJ1-5, with TRBD1 identical over 8 bases. Trimming cost V 0 bases and J 8 bases; bases outside gene matches: 6. The CDR3 has 15 amino acids. The V gene's germline CDR1 is MNHNY and CDR2 SVGAGI (reference sequence). The CDR3 region is CASSYSQGALEPQHF. CDR3 nucleotide sequence: TGTGCCAGCAGTTACTCGCAGGGGGCTCTGGAGCCCCAGCATTTT.

As concerns this clone: Other nucleotide sequences from this sample produce the same CDR3. This chain connects TRBV3-1 (or the pseudogene TRBV3-2) to TRBJ2-2; the match to TRBD2 covers 9 bases. This CDR3 contains 19 residues. With 3 bases clipped from V and 5 bases from J, the junction kept 16 bases outside the gene matches. The germline CDR1 and CDR2 sequences are LGHDT and YNNKEL (reference sequence). This chain's CDR3 is CASSQTRGEAGGPTGELFF. The CDR3 DNA sequence: TGTGCCAGCAGCCAGACCCGGGGAGAGGCGGGGGGGCCGACCGGGGAGCTGTTTTTT.

The chain links TRBV28 to TRBJ1-2; D is possibly TRBD1 (6 bases). V lost 7 bases to trimming and J lost 5 bases, with 11 bases between them. The germline CDR1 and CDR2 sequences are MDHEN and SYDVKM. The CDR3 consists of 12 residues. DNA of the CDR3: TGTGCCAGCAAAACAGGGAATTATGGCTACACCTTC. It translates to CASKTGNYGYTF.